This T cell receptor (beta chain) was found in a study of blood T cell repertoires in COVID-19. About the study: COVID-19 samples collected from the United States, Italy and Spain covered acute and convalescent phases. From T cells, B-cell-depleted T cells, or PBMCs came the material, which was cDNA or gDNA.

J was trimmed by 6 bases and V by 1 base; bases with no gene match: 8. The CDR3 covers 16 residues. TCRdb's table, derived via immunoSEQ multiplex PCR, lists solely in-frame clones and lacks some. The sample has approximately 260,000 clones; about 86% are singletons. The specimen sequenced was PBMCs or T cells enriched from blood (not recorded which). The chain couples TRBV23-1 to TRBJ2-7, with 11 positions matching TRBD2. TRBV23-1 is known as an ORF, though its function is uncertain. This TCR was sampled from a man in his thirties or forties with acute COVID-19. The CDR3 DNA reads TGCGCCAGCAGTCAATTCCCCCTAGCGGGAGGTCCCGAGCAGTACGTC. This translates into CASSQFPLAGGPEQYV.